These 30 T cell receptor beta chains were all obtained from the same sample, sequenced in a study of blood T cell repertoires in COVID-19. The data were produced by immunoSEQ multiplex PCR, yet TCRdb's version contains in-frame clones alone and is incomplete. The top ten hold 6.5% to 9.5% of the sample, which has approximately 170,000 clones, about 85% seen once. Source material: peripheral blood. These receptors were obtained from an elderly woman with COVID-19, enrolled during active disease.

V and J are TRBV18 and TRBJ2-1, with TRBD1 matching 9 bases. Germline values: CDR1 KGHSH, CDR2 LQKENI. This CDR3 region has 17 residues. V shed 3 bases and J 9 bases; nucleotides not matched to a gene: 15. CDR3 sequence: CASSPPRTGATPGEQFF. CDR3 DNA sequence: TGTGCCAGCTCACCCCCCCGGACAGGGGCAACTCCAGGTGAGCAGTTCTTC.

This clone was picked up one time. CDR3 amino acids: CASNRQGLNNSPLHF. DNA for the CDR3: TGTGCCAGCAATCGGCAGGGACTCAATAATTCACCCCTCCACTTT. The chain recombines TRBV2 with TRBJ1-6; D is perhaps TRBD1 (5 bases). The CDR3 spans 15 residues. From germline, CDR1 is SNHLY and CDR2 FYNNEI. The germline V and J ends were trimmed by 7 bases and 5 bases, with 15 bases remaining between them.

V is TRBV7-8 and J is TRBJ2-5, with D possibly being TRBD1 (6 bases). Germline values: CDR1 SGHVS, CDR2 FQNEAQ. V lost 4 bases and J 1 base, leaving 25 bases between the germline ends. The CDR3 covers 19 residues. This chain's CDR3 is CASSSYRVWLGGIQETQYF. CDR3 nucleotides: TGTGCCAGCAGCTCGTACAGGGTATGGTTGGGTGGCATCCAAGAGACCCAGTACTTC.

This CDR3 reads CASSSGQNLWETQYF. As DNA, the CDR3 is TGTGCCAGCAGCTCCGGACAAAACCTATGGGAGACCCAGTACTTC. The rearrangement links TRBV27 to TRBJ2-5, with a tentative D call TRBD1 (5 bases). The germline V gene has CDR1 MNHEY and CDR2 SMNVEV (reference sequence). The V end lost 6 bases, the J end lost 5 bases, and 19 bases lay between the germline ends. The CDR3 is 15 amino acids.

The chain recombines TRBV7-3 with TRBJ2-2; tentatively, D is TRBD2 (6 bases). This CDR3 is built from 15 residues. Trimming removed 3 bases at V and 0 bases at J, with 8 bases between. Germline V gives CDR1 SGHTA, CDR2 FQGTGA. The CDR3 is CASSFTSTNTGELFF. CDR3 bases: TGTGCCAGCAGCTTTACTAGCACGAACACCGGGGAGCTGTTTTTT.

This chain's CDR3 is CASSLERGAGYYGYTF. CDR3 bases: TGTGCCAGCAGTCTGGAACGGGGGGCAGGGTATTATGGCTACACCTTC. The chain links TRBV5-5 to TRBJ1-2, with D maybe TRBD1 (6 bases). V lost 5 bases, J lost 5 bases, and 22 bases lay in between. The CDR3 has 16 residues. Germline CDR1 reads SGHKS; CDR2 reads YYEKEE (reference sequence).

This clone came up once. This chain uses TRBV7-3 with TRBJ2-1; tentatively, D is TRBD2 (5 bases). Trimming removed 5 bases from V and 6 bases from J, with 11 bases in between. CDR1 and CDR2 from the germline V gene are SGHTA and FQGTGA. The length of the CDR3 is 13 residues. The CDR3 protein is CASSPRLPNEQFF. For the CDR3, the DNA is TGTGCCAGCAGCCCCCGACTACCCAATGAGCAGTTCTTC.

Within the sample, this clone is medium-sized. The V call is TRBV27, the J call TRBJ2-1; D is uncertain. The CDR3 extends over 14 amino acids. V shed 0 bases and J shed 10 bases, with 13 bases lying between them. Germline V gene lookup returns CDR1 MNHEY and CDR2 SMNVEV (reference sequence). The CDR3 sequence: CASSLSSPAEEQFF. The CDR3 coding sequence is TGTGCCAGCAGTTTATCGAGCCCGGCGGAAGAGCAGTTCTTC.

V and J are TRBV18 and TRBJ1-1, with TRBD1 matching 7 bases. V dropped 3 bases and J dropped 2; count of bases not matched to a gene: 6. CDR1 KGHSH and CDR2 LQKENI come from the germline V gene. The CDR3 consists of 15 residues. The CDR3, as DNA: TGTGCCAGCTCACCCCCAGGGGGACATAACACTGAAGCTTTCTTT. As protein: CASSPPGGHNTEAFF.

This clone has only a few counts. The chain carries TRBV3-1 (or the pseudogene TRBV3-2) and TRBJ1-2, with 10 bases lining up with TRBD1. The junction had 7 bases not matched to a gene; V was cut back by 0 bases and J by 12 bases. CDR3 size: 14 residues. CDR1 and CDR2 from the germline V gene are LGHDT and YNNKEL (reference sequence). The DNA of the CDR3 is TGTGCCAGCAGCCAAGAGAGGACAGGGGGTTCCCACACCTTC. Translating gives CASSQERTGGSHTF.

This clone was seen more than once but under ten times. The CDR3 nucleotides are TGTGCCAGCAGTGGTCAGGGTGGAAGGCAGCCCCAGCATTTT. The encoded protein is CASSGQGGRQPQHF. This chain connects TRBV2 to TRBJ1-5; a possible D gene is TRBD1 (5 bases). The V and J ends lost 4 bases and 7 bases respectively, with 14 bases between them. Per the germline V gene, CDR1 is SNHLY and CDR2 is FYNNEI. CDR3 length equals 14 residues.

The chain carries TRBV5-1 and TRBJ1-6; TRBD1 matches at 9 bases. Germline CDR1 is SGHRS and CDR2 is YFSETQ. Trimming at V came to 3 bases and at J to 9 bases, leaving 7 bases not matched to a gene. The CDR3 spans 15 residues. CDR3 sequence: CASSWTGDASSPLHF. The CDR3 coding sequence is TGCGCCAGCAGCTGGACAGGGGATGCGAGTTCACCCCTCCACTTT.

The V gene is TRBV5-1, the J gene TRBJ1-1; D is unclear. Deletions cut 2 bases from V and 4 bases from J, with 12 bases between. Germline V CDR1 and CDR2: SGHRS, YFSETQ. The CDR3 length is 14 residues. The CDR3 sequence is CASSFGEGGTEAFF. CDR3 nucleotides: TGCGCCAGCAGCTTTGGGGAGGGCGGCACTGAAGCTTTCTTT.

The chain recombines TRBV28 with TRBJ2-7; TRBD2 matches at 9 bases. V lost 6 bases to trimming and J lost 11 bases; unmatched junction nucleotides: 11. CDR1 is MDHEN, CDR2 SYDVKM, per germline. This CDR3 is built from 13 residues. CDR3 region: CASRNLAGWMKYF. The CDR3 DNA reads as TGTGCCAGCAGAAACCTAGCGGGGTGGATGAAGTACTTC.

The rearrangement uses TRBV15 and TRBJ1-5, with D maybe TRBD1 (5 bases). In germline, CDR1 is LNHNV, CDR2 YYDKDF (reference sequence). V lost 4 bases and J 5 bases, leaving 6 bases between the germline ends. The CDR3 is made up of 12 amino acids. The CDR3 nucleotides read TGTGCCACCAGCACGGGGGATCAGCCCCAGCATTTT. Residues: CATSTGDQPQHF.

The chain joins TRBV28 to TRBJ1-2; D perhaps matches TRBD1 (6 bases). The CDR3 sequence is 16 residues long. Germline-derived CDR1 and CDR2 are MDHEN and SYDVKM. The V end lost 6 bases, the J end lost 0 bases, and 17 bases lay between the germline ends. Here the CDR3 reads CASSTTSTGPNYGYTF. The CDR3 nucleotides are TGTGCCAGCAGCACTACCTCGACAGGTCCTAACTATGGCTACACCTTC.

CDR3 nucleotide sequence: TGCGCCAGCAGCCAGCTGGCAGGGGAGAACTATGGCTACACCTTC. Amino acid sequence: CASSQLAGENYGYTF. The chain couples TRBV4-1 to TRBJ1-2; perhaps TRBD1 as D (6 bases). V gave up 3 bases and J gave up 2 bases, with 13 bases separating them. There are 15 residues in the CDR3. Germline V gene data show CDR1 as MGHRA and CDR2 as YSYEKL.

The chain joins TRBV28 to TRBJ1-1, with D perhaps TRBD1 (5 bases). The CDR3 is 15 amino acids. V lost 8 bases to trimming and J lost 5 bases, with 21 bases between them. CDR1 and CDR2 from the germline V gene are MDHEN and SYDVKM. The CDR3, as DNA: TGTGCCAGCGGGACTGAGGTGCGGGTAACTACTGAAGCTTTCTTT. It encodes CASGTEVRVTTEAFF. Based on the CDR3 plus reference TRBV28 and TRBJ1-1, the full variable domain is DVKVTQSSRYLVKRTGEKVFLECVQDMDHENMFWYRQDPGLGLRLIYFSYDVKMKEKGDIPEGYSVSREKKERFSLILESASTNQTSMYLCASGTEVRVTTEAFFGQGTRLTVV.

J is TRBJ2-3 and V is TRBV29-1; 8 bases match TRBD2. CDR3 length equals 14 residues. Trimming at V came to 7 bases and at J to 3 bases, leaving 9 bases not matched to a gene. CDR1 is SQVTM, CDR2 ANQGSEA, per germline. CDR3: CSGGGTSGTDTQYF. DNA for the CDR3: TGCAGCGGGGGGGGAACTAGCGGTACAGATACGCAGTATTTT.

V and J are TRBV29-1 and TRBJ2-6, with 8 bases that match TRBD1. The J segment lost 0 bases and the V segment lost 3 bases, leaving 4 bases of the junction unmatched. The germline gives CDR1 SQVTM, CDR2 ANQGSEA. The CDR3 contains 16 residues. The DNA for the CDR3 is TGCAGCGTTGAGGCAGGGGGCACCTCTGGGGCCAACGTCCTGACTTTC. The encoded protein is CSVEAGGTSGANVLTF.

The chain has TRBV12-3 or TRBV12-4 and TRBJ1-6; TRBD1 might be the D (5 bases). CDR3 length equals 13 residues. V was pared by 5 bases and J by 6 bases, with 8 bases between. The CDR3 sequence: CASSPQGNSPLHF. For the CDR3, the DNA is TGTGCCAGCAGTCCCCAGGGTAATTCACCCCTCCACTTT.

CDR3 loop: CASSSRTGGNTEAFF. CDR3 sequence (DNA): TGCGCCAGCAGCTCTCGGACAGGGGGGAACACTGAAGCTTTCTTT. The rearrangement joins TRBV5-1 to TRBJ1-1; TRBD1 agrees at 10 bases. This CDR3 region has 15 residues. From germline, CDR1 is SGHRS and CDR2 YFSETQ. V gave up 3 bases and J gave up 1 base; unmatched junction bases: 3.

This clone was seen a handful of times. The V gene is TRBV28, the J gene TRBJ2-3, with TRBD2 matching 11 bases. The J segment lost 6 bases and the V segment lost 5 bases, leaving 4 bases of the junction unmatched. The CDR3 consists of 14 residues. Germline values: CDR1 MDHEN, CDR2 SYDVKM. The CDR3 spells CASSVAGGKDTQYF. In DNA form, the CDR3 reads TGTGCCAGCAGTGTAGCGGGAGGGAAGGATACGCAGTATTTT. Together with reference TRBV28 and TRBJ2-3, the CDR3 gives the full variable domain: DVKVTQSSRYLVKRTGEKVFLECVQDMDHENMFWYRQDPGLGLRLIYFSYDVKMKEKGDIPEGYSVSREKKERFSLILESASTNQTSMYLCASSVAGGKDTQYFGPGTRLTVL.

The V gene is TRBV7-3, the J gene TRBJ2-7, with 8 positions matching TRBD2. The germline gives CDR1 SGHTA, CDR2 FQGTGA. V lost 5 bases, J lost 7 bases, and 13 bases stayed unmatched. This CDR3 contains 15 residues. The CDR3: CASSPGAVAGSEQYF. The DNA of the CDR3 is TGTGCCAGCAGCCCTGGGGCTGTAGCGGGATCTGAGCAGTACTTC.

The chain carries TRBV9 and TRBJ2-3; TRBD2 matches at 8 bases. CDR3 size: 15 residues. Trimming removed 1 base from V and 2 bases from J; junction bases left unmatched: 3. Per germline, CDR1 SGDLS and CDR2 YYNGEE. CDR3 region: CASSVQAGATDTQYF. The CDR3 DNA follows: TGTGCCAGCAGCGTACAAGCGGGGGCCACAGATACGCAGTATTTT.

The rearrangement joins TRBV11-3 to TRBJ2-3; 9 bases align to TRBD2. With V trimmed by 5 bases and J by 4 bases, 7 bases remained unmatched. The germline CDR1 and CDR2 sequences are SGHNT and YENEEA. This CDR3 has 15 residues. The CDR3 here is CASSQGGGRADTQYF. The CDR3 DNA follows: TGTGCCAGCAGCCAGGGCGGCGGGAGGGCAGATACGCAGTATTTT.

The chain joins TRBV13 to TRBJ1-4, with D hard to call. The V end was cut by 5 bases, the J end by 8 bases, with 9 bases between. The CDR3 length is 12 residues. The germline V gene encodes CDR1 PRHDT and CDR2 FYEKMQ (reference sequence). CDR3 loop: CASSTPGEKLFF. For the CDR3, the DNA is TGTGCCAGCAGCACGCCAGGAGAAAAACTGTTTTTT. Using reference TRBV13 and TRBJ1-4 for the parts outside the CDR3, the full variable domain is AAGVIQSPRHLIKEKRETATLKCYPIPRHDTVYWYQQGPGQDPQFLISFYEKMQSDKGSIPDRFSAQQFSDYHSELNMSSLELGDSALYFCASSTPGEKLFFGSGTQLSVL.

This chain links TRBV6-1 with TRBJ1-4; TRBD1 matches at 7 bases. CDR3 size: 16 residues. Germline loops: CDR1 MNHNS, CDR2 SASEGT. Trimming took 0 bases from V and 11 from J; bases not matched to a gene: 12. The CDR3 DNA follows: TGTGCCAGCAGTGAAGCGGGCGGTGTGAGGGGGCGGAAACTGTTTTTT. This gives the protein CASSEAGGVRGRKLFF.

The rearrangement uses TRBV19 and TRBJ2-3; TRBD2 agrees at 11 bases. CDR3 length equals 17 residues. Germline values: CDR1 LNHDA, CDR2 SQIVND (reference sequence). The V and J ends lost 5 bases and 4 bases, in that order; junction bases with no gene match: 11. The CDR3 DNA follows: TGTGCCAGTAGTGCTGCGACTAGCGGGACCGGGGCAGATACGCAGTATTTT. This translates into CASSAATSGTGADTQYF. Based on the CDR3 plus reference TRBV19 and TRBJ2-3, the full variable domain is DGGITQSPKYLFRKEGQNVTLSCEQNLNHDAMYWYRQDPGQGLRLIYYSQIVNDFQKGDIAEGYSVSREKKESFPLTVTSAQKNPTAFYLCASSAATSGTGADTQYFGPGTRLTVL.

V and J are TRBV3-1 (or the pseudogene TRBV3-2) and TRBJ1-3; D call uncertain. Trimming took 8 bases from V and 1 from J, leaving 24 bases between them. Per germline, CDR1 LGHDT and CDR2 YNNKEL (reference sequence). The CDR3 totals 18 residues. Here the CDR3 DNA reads TGTGCCAGCGGGTATCCCCATGTGGGGAGAGTATCTGGAAACACCATATATTTT. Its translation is CASGYPHVGRVSGNTIYF.